These 8 T cell receptor beta chains came from one sample sequenced in a study of cytomegalovirus exposure and HLA in healthy donors. PCR was performed using 60 Vbeta and 13 Jbeta primers. TCRdb's copy holds only in-frame clones and misses some; the assay was immunoSEQ multiplex PCR. The sample yields 150,000 to 200,000 clones, of which the top ten take up 1% to 1.5%. Sequenced material: PBMCs. The receptors come from an older woman in good health and CMV-seronegative.

The chain couples TRBV5-4 to TRBJ2-1, with 15 nucleotides matching TRBD2. Germline V gene sequence: CDR1 SGHNT, CDR2 YYREEE (reference sequence). CDR3 size: 15 residues. Germline trimming cut 4 bases from V and 7 bases from J; bases unmatched to any gene: 3. CDR3 bases: TGTGCCAGCAGCCAGGGACTAGCGGGAGGAAATGAGCAGTTCTTC. Protein: CASSQGLAGGNEQFF. Full variable domain (outside the CDR3, taken from reference TRBV5-4 and TRBJ2-1): ETGVTQSPTHLIKTRGQQVTLRCSSQSGHNTVSWYQQALGQGPQFIFQYYREEENGRGNFPPRFSGLQFPNYSSELNVNALELDDSALYLCASSQGLAGGNEQFFGPGTRLTVL.

CDR3 residues: CASSESGLSWNEQFF. The CDR3 coding sequence is TGTGCCAGTAGCGAATCGGGACTCTCCTGGAATGAGCAGTTCTTC. The chain combines TRBV19 with TRBJ2-1; possible D gene TRBD2, 6 bases. Trimming shortened V by 6 bases and J by 7 bases, and 19 bases separated the two germline ends. Germline V gives CDR1 LNHDA, CDR2 SQIVND (reference sequence). This CDR3 has 15 amino acids.

The chain recombines TRBV18 with TRBJ1-1; D remains ambiguous. The CDR3 sequence is 17 residues long. Germline CDR1 KGHSH, CDR2 LQKENI. The germline V and J ends were trimmed by 0 bases and 0 bases, with 14 bases remaining between them. DNA for the CDR3: TGTGCCAGCTCACCACCCCAGCCCCCAGGCGTGAACACTGAAGCTTTCTTT. This encodes CASSPPQPPGVNTEAFF.

J is TRBJ1-4 and V is TRBV7-9, with 8 nucleotides matching TRBD1. CDR1 and CDR2 (germline): SEHNR, FQNEAQ (reference sequence). Germline trimming cut 4 bases from V and 12 bases from J; bases unmatched to any gene: 4. The CDR3 loop spans 12 amino acids. The CDR3 DNA reads TGTGCCAGCAGCTACCGACAGGGGCAACTGTTTTTT. Its translation is CASSYRQGQLFF.

The chain recombines TRBV5-6 with TRBJ2-3; TRBD1 aligns across 7 bases. The CDR3 runs to 16 residues. Germline loops: CDR1 SGHDT, CDR2 YYEEEE. Unmatched junction bases numbered 12, after V lost 2 bases and J lost 6 bases. DNA for the CDR3: TGTGCCAGCAGCTTAGGGGGACAGTCAACCGGGGATACGCAGTATTTT. It yields the protein CASSLGGQSTGDTQYF.

This chain links TRBV6-6 with TRBJ1-6, with D perhaps matching TRBD1 (6 bases). The CDR3 is 14 residues long. V lost 3 bases and J 7 bases, leaving 10 bases between the germline ends. CDR1 and CDR2 (germline): MNHNY, SVGAGI (reference sequence). The CDR3, as DNA: TGTGCCAGCAGTTATAACAGGGTGAATTCACCCCTCCACTTT. This translates into CASSYNRVNSPLHF.

The chain carries TRBV7-9 and TRBJ2-3; D is unresolved. From germline, CDR1 is SEHNR and CDR2 FQNEAQ (reference sequence). This CDR3 region has 12 residues. V gave up 0 bases and J gave up 5 bases, with 3 bases separating them. The CDR3 DNA reads as TGTGCCAGCAGCTTAGCCCTAGATACGCAGTATTTT. Its translation is CASSLALDTQYF.

CDR3 sequence (DNA): TGCGCCAGCAGCTCCAGGGGGCGGACTAACTATGGCTACACCTTC. This gives the protein CASSSRGRTNYGYTF. This chain links TRBV5-1 with TRBJ1-2; 8 nucleotides align to TRBD1. The CDR3 extends over 15 amino acids. CDR1 is SGHRS, CDR2 YFSETQ, per germline. V shed 3 bases, J shed 0 bases, and the junction held 4 bases outside the gene matches.